This note documents a single TCR beta chain sequence. In its sample, this clonotype was seen a few times. The specificity of this receptor is unknown. No quality values exist for individual bases; no much larger clone is one base distant. The data were obtained in a study of patients and donors after allogeneic stem cell transplantation (dated by TCRdb to the early 2020s). Preparation of the library involved RT-PCR. Reads for this sample came from a NextSeq 550. TCRdb reanalyzed the raw reads on its own, using fastp at Q25 for trimming and MiXCR for clone calling, and kept in-frame beta chains. Rows with one shared CDR3 protein collapse into an entry with the most common genes and DNA. Recorded for this sample are roughly 960,000 distinct CDR3 sequences; more than 15% of them occurred a single time. The ten largest clonotypes hold about 6% of the sample. V lost 3 bases and J lost 4 bases, and the count of bases not matched to a germline gene is 3. According to the germline V gene, CDR1 reads SGHRS and CDR2 reads YFSETQ. The CDR3 covers 14 residues, taking in both the cysteine and the phenylalanine. Left in the record is the CDR3 DNA by itself, 42 bases read in frame from the first base.

The rearrangement combines TRBV5-1 with TRBJ1-1; TRBD1 fits 10 bases in the junction. Sequenced sample: blood, either unsorted or a sorted T cell fraction (not recorded which). The receptor's source is a human donor who was either an allogeneic HSCT recipient or a stem cell or donor lymphocyte infusion donor (not recorded which). It is not recorded whose cells these are; they may come from a transplant donor. The bases read TGCGCCAGCAGCTGGGGACAGGGGACCACTGAAGCTTTCTTT. Its coded protein is CASSWGQGTTEAFF.